This entry is about one T cell receptor (beta chain). The clone's antigen remains unknown. The CDR3 is cut off 3 residues early in the read; its end comes from the germline J gene. Germline trimming: 3 bases from V, 6 bases from J; junction bases outside gene matches: 6. The CDR3 has 14 amino acids, counting the end cysteine and phenylalanine. The DNA has 33 bases, all within the CDR3, and is read from base 1. The germline V gene encodes CDR1 DFQATT and CDR2 SNEGSKA (reference sequence). This sample is drawn from a study of T cells in women clearing cervical HPV infection (dated by TCRdb to the late 2010s). Background for the entire study: Cases were 25 women with histologically confirmed HPV16-related CIN3 or worse, including a couple of invasive cancers. Controls were 25 women whose single incident HPV16 infection cleared within 12 months without precancer or cancer developing. Blood from cases was collected at the visit at which the lesion was first identified, whereas blood from controls was collected once infection was no longer detected. For cases, the median interval between lesion detection and blood sampling was approximately 150 days, with an interquartile range of roughly 85 to 220 days. Since HLA typing was available for only a few women, HLA type could not be ruled out as a confounder. An exploratory proof-of-principle case-control study, nested within the Guanacaste HPV Natural History Study in Costa Rica, was conducted to compare TCR repertoires across cervical HPV16 outcomes. Cases and controls were matched on age within five years and on year of sample collection. Cases had a median age of around 34 years compared with approximately 40 for controls, and baseline characteristics showed no significant differences between the groups. In the parent cohort, 9,500 to 13,000 women aged 18 or older were enrolled in Guanacaste, Costa Rica, during about 1992 to 1994 and then followed for less than 8 years. Five blinded duplicates per group were added as quality controls, giving about 60 samples: 50 or so participants and 10 replicates.

Every participant had a single incident cervical HPV16 infection, and prevalent HPV16 infections were excluded. Cervical HPV DNA was detected by MY09/MY11 PCR, and genotyping was performed by dot-blot hybridization. Fifteen mL of heparinized blood were centrifuged, and the buffy coat was aliquoted, frozen at -30°C, then stored at -80°C. QIAGEN kits were used to extract genomic DNA from buffy coat specimens. Broader findings and caveats from the paper: Because of the cross-sectional design, the study could not determine whether the associations came before infection or resulted from infection, and neither effector/memory subsets nor HPV-specific T cells were isolated. Across sequencing depths, CIN3+ cases showed significantly higher TCR repertoire richness than controls, but evenness did not differ between the groups. Cases were distinguished from controls with an estimated AUC of roughly 0.81 by random forest classifiers combining richness and V gene abundances. Because T-cell numbers per sample were unknown, differences in richness could reflect varying T-cell content rather than repertoire biology. Lower TRBV6-7 relative abundance was observed in cases than in controls (0.11% versus 0.16%; Bonferroni P = 0.0008).

The immunoSEQ assay used multiplex PCR to amplify TCR beta CDR3 regions from an average of around 1,200 ng of genomic DNA per sample. Primer bias was corrected in the assay by using a complete synthetic TCR repertoire to establish an amplification baseline. The amplicons were sequenced on the Illumina platform. On the authors' methods: Sequence errors were corrected by clustering with frequency ratios and a modified nearest-neighbor algorithm, and the sequences were then analyzed in the immunoSEQ Analyzer using IMGT gene definitions. At each rarefaction depth, TCR richness and evenness were averaged over 20 rarefaction repeats, and samples with fewer sequences than the depth were excluded. Wilcoxon rank sum tests with FDR correction were used to compare relative abundances of V, D and J genes between the groups. For the blinded duplicates, the intraclass correlation was roughly 96% for TCR richness and averaged about 76% across around 61 gene segments. TCRdb's version of the immuneACCESS table is confined to in-frame rearrangements and falls short of the full clone set. An unresolved V gene accounts for under half of the shortfall where checked; the remainder is of unknown origin. V and J calls and clone size are those listed in that table; D and trimming were worked out from the DNA. This sample's clone table shows about 22,000 clones. Jointly, the top ten make up under 6.5% of the sample.

The chain uses TRBV20-1 and TRBJ2-1; TRBD2 fits 9 bases in the junction. The origin of this receptor is a woman aged 18 to 75 with a cervical HPV16 infection that either progressed to CIN3+ or cleared (not recorded which). Sequenced input: blood buffy coat. CDR3 reads: CSARRLAGINEQFF. CDR3 DNA (partial): TGCAGTGCTAGGCGCCTAGCGGGGATCAATGAG.